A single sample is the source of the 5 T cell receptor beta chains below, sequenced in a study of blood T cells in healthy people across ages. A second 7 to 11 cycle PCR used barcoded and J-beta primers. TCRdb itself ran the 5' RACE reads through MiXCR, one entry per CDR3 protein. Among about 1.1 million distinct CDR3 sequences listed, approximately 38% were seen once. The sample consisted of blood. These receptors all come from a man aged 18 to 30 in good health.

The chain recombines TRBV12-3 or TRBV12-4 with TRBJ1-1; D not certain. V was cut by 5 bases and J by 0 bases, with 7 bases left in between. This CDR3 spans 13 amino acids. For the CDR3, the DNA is TGTGCCAGCAGTAGTGTTATGAACACTGAAGCTTTCTTT. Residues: CASSSVMNTEAFF.

CDR3 region: CASSHRDDLGYTF. CDR3 in DNA: TGTGCCAGCTCCCACCGGGACGATCTTGGCTACACCTTC. The rearrangement joins TRBV18 to TRBJ1-2, with TRBD1 as a possible D gene (5 bases). The V end was cut by 6 bases, the J end by 7 bases, with 15 bases between. CDR1 is KGHSH and CDR2 is LQKENI in the germline V gene. The CDR3 is 13 amino acids.

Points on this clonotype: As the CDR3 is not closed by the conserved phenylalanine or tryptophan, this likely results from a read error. The CDR3 protein is CSVGNTEAFL. For the CDR3, the DNA is TGCAGCGTGGGGAACACTGAAGCTTTCTTG. The rearrangement uses TRBV29-1 and TRBJ1-1; D uncertain. The germline CDR1 and CDR2 sequences are SQVTM and ANQGSEA. The V gene lost 6 bases and the J gene lost 1 base, with 3 bases spanning the gap. The CDR3 runs 10 residues.

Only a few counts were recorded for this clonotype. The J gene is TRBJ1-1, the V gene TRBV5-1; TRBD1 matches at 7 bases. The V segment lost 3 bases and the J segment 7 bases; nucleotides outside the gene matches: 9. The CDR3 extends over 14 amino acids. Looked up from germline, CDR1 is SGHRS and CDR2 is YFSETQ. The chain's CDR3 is CASSSYRGGSEAFF. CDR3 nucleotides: TGCGCCAGCAGCTCATACAGGGGAGGGAGTGAAGCTTTCTTT.

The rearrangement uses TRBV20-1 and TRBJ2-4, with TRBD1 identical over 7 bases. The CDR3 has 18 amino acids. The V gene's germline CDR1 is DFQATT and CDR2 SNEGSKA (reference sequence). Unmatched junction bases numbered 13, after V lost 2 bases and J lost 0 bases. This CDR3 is CSARRGHEEQLAKNIQYF. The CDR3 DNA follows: TGCAGTGCTAGAAGGGGGCACGAGGAACAACTAGCCAAAAACATTCAGTACTTC.